This T cell receptor (beta chain) was captured in a study of tumor-infiltrating lymphocytes in primary liver carcinoma. Across the study: Patients were men and women aged 30 to 69 years. Samples yielded about 3.5 to 7.5 million productive TCRbeta reads, similar across tissue types.

For blood RNA, unsorted whole blood served as the source, and germline DNA was extracted too. The researchers produced TCR beta cDNA from approximately 460 ng total RNA with a constant-region primer. Slightly modified ARM-PCR, run as three nested multiplex PCR rounds, produced the TCR beta libraries. TCRdb called the multiplex PCR reads again in MiXCR, with one record for every CDR3 protein. Of about 330,000 distinct CDR3 sequences listed, almost 65% were seen once; the top ten hold roughly 6%. To note about this clonotype: Its matching antigen is unknown. One end of the junction fails to match germline, which may point to a read error.

General study findings and limits: Tumor-blood pairs (like tumor-adjacent pairs) overlapped less than tumor region pairs did.

The TCR comes from a man in his forties with primary liver carcinoma and hepatitis B virus infection. The sequencing input was peripheral blood.

The CDR3 loop is CDSNAPGGGEQYF. The CDR3 nucleotides read TGTGACAGCAACGCCCCGGGGGGCGGCGAGCAATACTTC. The rearrangement links TRBV11-2 to TRBJ2-7; a possible D gene is TRBD2 (7 bases). This CDR3 has 13 residues. Germline V CDR1 and CDR2: SGHAT, FQNNGV.